The clone carrying this T cell receptor beta chain was picked up one time. The data were taken from a study of blood T cell repertoires in COVID-19. Study details: Sites across the United States, Italy and Spain contributed samples from acute and convalescent COVID-19.

Study processing details: Nucleated cell counts were estimated from reference gene primer amplification. Using immunoSEQ multiplex PCR, the repertoire was profiled, and TCRdb retains in-frame clones only, with some absent. D and trimming were read from the DNA, whereas the V and J calls and clone size are those reported in that table. The sample lists under 50,000 clones, roughly four fifths occurring once. CDR3 size: 15 residues. V shed 1 base and J shed 2 bases, with 9 bases lying between them. CDR1 and CDR2 (germline): LNHDA, SQIVND (reference sequence). The sequencing sample was made of peripheral blood. This sequence joins TRBV19 and TRBJ1-5; D remains ambiguous. The TCR sequence derives from a middle-aged man with acute or convalescent COVID-19. The CDR3 is CASSIAQRRNQPQHF. CDR3 bases: TGTGCCAGTAGTATAGCCCAGCGACGCAATCAGCCCCAGCATTTT.